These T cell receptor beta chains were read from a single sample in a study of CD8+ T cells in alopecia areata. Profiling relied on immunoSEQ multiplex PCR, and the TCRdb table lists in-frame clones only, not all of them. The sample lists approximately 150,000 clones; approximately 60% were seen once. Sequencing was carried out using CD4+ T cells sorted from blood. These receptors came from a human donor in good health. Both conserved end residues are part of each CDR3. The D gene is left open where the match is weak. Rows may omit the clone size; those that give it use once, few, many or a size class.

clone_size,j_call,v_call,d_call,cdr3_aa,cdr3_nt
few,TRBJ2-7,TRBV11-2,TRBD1,CASSWRDRPDLNEQYF,TGTGCCAGCAGCTGGAGGGACAGGCCCGATTTGAACGAGCAGTACTTC
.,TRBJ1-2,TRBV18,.,CASSPLRDLDGYTF,TGTGCCAGCTCACCGCTTAGGGACTTGGATGGCTACACCTTC
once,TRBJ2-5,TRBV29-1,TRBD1,CSVAGGLETQYF,TGCAGCGTTGCAGGGGGTTTAGAGACCCAGTACTTC
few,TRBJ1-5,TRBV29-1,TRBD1,CSVQGQGNQPQHF,TGCAGCGTTCAGGGACAGGGCAATCAGCCCCAGCATTTT
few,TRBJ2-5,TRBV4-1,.,CASSQASVQETQYF,TGCGCCAGCAGCCAAGCCAGCGTACAAGAGACCCAGTACTTC
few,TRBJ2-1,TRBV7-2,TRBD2,CASSLAYTSGNNEQFF,TGTGCCAGCAGCTTAGCGTACACTAGCGGGAACAATGAGCAGTTCTTC
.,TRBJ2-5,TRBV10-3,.,CAILSGETQYF,TGTGCCATTCTCAGTGGGGAGACCCAGTACTTC
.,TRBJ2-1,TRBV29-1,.,CSVEASLNEQFF,TGCAGCGTTGAAGCGTCCTTGAATGAGCAGTTCTTC
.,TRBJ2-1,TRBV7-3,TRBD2,CASSPGLARYNEQFF,TGTGCCAGCAGCCCGGGACTAGCGCGCTACAATGAGCAGTTCTTC
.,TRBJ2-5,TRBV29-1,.,CSVVGVGETQYF,TGCAGCGTTGTGGGAGTGGGTGAGACCCAGTACTTC
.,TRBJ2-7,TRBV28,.,CASSTLTYEQYF,TGTGCCAGCAGCACCCTGACCTACGAGCAGTACTTC
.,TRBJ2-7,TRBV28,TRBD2,CASTRAGVSYEQYF,TGTGCCAGCACGCGCGCGGGAGTCTCCTACGAGCAGTACTTC
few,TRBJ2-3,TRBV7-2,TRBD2,CASSRGTSGRRRGDTQYF,TGTGCCAGCAGCAGAGGGACTAGCGGGAGGCGAAGGGGAGATACGCAGTATTTT
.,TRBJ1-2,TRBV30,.,CAWKAGSYGYTF,TGTGCCTGGAAGGCAGGGAGCTATGGCTACACCTTC